One and the same sample provided the 29 T cell receptor beta chains below, sequenced in a study of glioma-infiltrating T cells after dendritic cell vaccination listed by TCRdb under 2016. To prepare the library, the immunoSEQ multiplex PCR assay was applied. TCRdb took over this immuneACCESS table, retaining in-frame rearrangements with V and J assigned. Such tables are incomplete; in checked studies, under half of the missing clones stem from an unresolved V gene, and the remainder is unexplained. For this sample the table gives around 78,000 clones, of which roughly 84% were detected only once. The ten largest make up approximately 2.4% of the sample. The time point label for this specimen denotes: after dendritic cell vaccination, including at tumor progression/relapse. The material was blood, obtained after dendritic cell vaccination. The receptors were gathered from a human donor with glioblastoma.

The J gene is TRBJ2-5, the V gene TRBV5-4, with D possibly matching TRBD1 (6 bases). V lost 7 bases to trimming and J lost 1 base, with 14 bases between them. Germline V CDR1 and CDR2: SGHNT, YYREEE (reference sequence). This CDR3 contains 14 residues. The CDR3 sequence is CASGRDTSQETQYF. The CDR3 DNA reads TGTGCCAGCGGCCGGGACACTTCCCAAGAGACCCAGTACTTC.

V gene TRBV27 combines with J gene TRBJ1-5; 8 bases line up with TRBD1. After removal of 6 bases from V and 6 bases from J, the junction contained 4 bases not matched to a gene. This CDR3 is built from 13 residues. Germline V gene data show CDR1 as MNHEY and CDR2 as SMNVEV (reference sequence). CDR3 nucleotides: TGTGCCAGCAGCCCACAGGGGGTTCAGCCCCAGCATTTT. It specifies CASSPQGVQPQHF.

The chain links TRBV11-2 to TRBJ2-5; TRBD1 matches at 7 bases. Germline-derived CDR1 and CDR2 are SGHAT and FQNNGV. V was clipped by 0 bases and J by 5 bases; unmatched bases: 12. This CDR3 is built from 17 residues. The CDR3 nucleotides read TGTGCCAGCAGCTTAGAGGTTGGAAGGGGGCGATTGGAGACCCAGTACTTC. This gives the protein CASSLEVGRGRLETQYF.

The count of this clone is one. V gene TRBV4-1 combines with J gene TRBJ2-7, with TRBD2 matching 10 bases. V was pared by 0 bases and J by 2 bases, with 4 bases of the junction left unmatched. The CDR3 extends over 16 amino acids. Germline CDR1 is MGHRA and CDR2 is YSYEKL. CDR3 coding DNA: TGCGCCAGCAGCCAAGAAAGGCTAGCGGGAGCCTACGAGCAGTACTTC. This codes for CASSQERLAGAYEQYF.

This sequence joins TRBV5-1 and TRBJ2-5; D is unclear. The CDR3 covers 14 residues. The germline gives CDR1 SGHRS, CDR2 YFSETQ. The V end lost 0 bases, the J end lost 5 bases, and 11 bases lay between the germline ends. The CDR3 spells CASSLGESPETQYF. CDR3 nucleotide sequence: TGCGCCAGCAGCTTGGGAGAGTCACCCGAGACCCAGTACTTC.

The V gene is TRBV4-2, the J gene TRBJ1-2; 7 bases match TRBD1. The CDR3 sequence is 17 residues long. Germline V gene data show CDR1 as LGHNA and CDR2 as YNFKEQ. With V trimmed by 1 base and J by 6 bases, 14 bases remained unmatched. CDR3 sequence reads: CASSQGGEKTGIHGYTF. CDR3 sequence (DNA): TGTGCCAGCAGCCAAGGAGGGGAAAAGACAGGGATACATGGCTACACCTTC.

V and J are TRBV29-1 and TRBJ2-1; D unresolved. The CDR3 covers 12 residues. Germline V gene sequence: CDR1 SQVTM, CDR2 ANQGSEA. Trimming removed 2 bases at V and 5 bases at J, with 7 bases between. CDR3 DNA: TGCAGCGTTGAAAATCTAAACAATGAGCAGTTCTTC. Protein: CSVENLNNEQFF.

The CDR3 DNA follows: TGTGCCAGCAGCTTATTCCCTTCCTACGAGCAGTACTTC. Translation gives CASSLFPSYEQYF. The chain joins TRBV7-3 to TRBJ2-7; no definite D call. The V end lost 2 bases, the J end lost 1 base, and 6 bases lay between the germline ends. CDR1 is SGHTA and CDR2 is FQGTGA in the germline V gene. The CDR3 sequence is 13 residues long.

The count of this clone is one. The V and J genes are TRBV6-5 and TRBJ1-1; D ambiguous. In germline, CDR1 is MNHEY, CDR2 SVGAGI. The CDR3 is 16 amino acids. The V end lost 4 bases, the J end lost 0 bases, and 15 bases lay between the germline ends. The CDR3 is CASSSVRKPLNTEAFF. CDR3 nucleotide sequence: TGTGCCAGCAGTTCCGTCCGAAAGCCATTGAACACTGAAGCTTTCTTT.

The chain uses TRBV6-1 and TRBJ2-1, with 12 bases matching TRBD2. The germline V gene encodes CDR1 MNHNS and CDR2 SASEGT. The CDR3 sequence is 20 residues long. V gave up 3 bases and J gave up 7 bases; unmatched junction bases: 19. The CDR3 region is CASSEKKPGLAGLQENEQFF. For the CDR3, the DNA is TGTGCCAGCAGTGAGAAAAAACCGGGACTAGCGGGCCTTCAGGAAAATGAGCAGTTCTTC.

V gene TRBV18 combines with J gene TRBJ1-1; D not certain. The germline V and J ends were trimmed by 6 bases and 3 bases, with 23 bases remaining between them. The germline V gene encodes CDR1 KGHSH and CDR2 LQKENI. The CDR3 is made up of 17 amino acids. For the CDR3, the DNA is TGTGCCAGCTCTCCCCTCGGCGCCGGAGGTATCGACACTGAAGCTTTCTTT. Translation: CASSPLGAGGIDTEAFF.

This chain connects TRBV6-1 to TRBJ2-1, with TRBD2 matching over 12 bases. Unmatched junction bases numbered 5, after V lost 3 bases and J lost 8 bases. Germline-derived CDR1 and CDR2 are MNHNS and SASEGT. The CDR3 is 15 residues long. DNA for the CDR3: TGTGCCAGCAGTGATCTAGCGGGGGGGCGGGATGAGCAGTTCTTC. This gives the protein CASSDLAGGRDEQFF.

The V gene is TRBV6-5, the J gene TRBJ1-2; tentatively, D is TRBD1 (6 bases). Germline V lookup: CDR1 MNHEY, CDR2 SVGAGI. Trimming stripped 0 bases from V and 5 bases from J, with 16 bases between. The CDR3 spans 16 residues. The CDR3 DNA reads as TGTGCCAGCAGTTACTCGGCGACAGGAGATATTTATGGCTACACCTTC. Its translation: CASSYSATGDIYGYTF.

The V gene is TRBV9, the J gene TRBJ2-4; 10 bases fit TRBD2. V trimming: 0 bases; J trimming: 0 bases; junction bases outside the gene matches: 3. Germline V CDR1 and CDR2: SGDLS, YYNGEE. The CDR3 consists of 17 residues. CDR3 residues: CASSVAASGGAKNIQYF. The CDR3, as DNA: TGTGCCAGCAGCGTAGCAGCTAGCGGGGGAGCCAAAAACATTCAGTACTTC.

The chain uses TRBV2 and TRBJ1-2; D may be TRBD1 (5 bases). CDR3 length: 14 amino acids. V was clipped by 0 bases and J by 7 bases, with 12 bases between them. CDR1 and CDR2 (germline): SNHLY, FYNNEI. DNA for the CDR3: TGTGCCAGCAGTGAAGCGCGGCAGGGCAGTGGCTACACCTTC. Translating gives CASSEARQGSGYTF.

This clone was picked up one time. The chain employs TRBV6-1 and TRBJ1-4, with D maybe TRBD1 (5 bases). Germline assignment: CDR1 MNHNS and CDR2 SASEGT. The germline V and J ends were trimmed by 1 base and 8 bases, with 11 bases remaining between them. This CDR3 has 14 residues. CDR3 in amino acids: CASSEGQGSEKLFF. CDR3 nucleotide sequence: TGTGCCAGCAGTGAAGGGCAGGGCTCAGAAAAACTGTTTTTT.

CDR3 DNA: TGCAGCGTTCTCACGGGCGGACAGGGGGGTGGCGAGCAGTACTTC. Translation gives CSVLTGGQGGGEQYF. The V and J genes are TRBV29-1 and TRBJ2-7; 10 bases match TRBD1. V lost 5 bases to trimming and J lost 6 bases; unmatched junction nucleotides: 13. This CDR3 is built from 15 residues. Germline loops: CDR1 SQVTM, CDR2 ANQGSEA.

The V and J genes are TRBV29-1 and TRBJ1-2, with a weak D call TRBD1 (5 bases). The CDR3 has 13 residues. V lost 6 bases and J 7 bases, leaving 18 bases between the germline ends. Germline CDR1 reads SQVTM; CDR2 reads ANQGSEA. In DNA form, the CDR3 reads TGCAGCGTCATGAACGGGGGACGATGTGGCTACACCTTC. Protein product: CSVMNGGRCGYTF.

The rearrangement links TRBV6-5 to TRBJ2-4; TRBD1 matches 9 bases. Germline loops: CDR1 MNHEY, CDR2 SVGAGI. The junction had 6 bases not matched to a gene; V was cut back by 2 bases and J by 4 bases. This CDR3 has 16 residues. DNA of the CDR3: TGTGCCAGCAGTTACGCGCCCGGGACAGGGAAAAACATTCAGTACTTC. As protein: CASSYAPGTGKNIQYF.

This chain's CDR3 is CASSESGGGTGTGELFF. CDR3 nucleotide sequence: TGCGCCAGCAGTGAGTCTGGCGGAGGGACGGGCACCGGGGAGCTGTTTTTT. The V call is TRBV10-1, the J call TRBJ2-2, with a tentative D call TRBD2 (6 bases). CDR1 and CDR2 (germline): WNHNN, SYGVQD (reference sequence). V was cut by 0 bases and J by 4 bases, with 15 bases left in between. The CDR3 covers 17 residues.

This sequence joins TRBV5-4 and TRBJ2-5; 10 nucleotides line up with TRBD2. V shed 0 bases, J shed 3 bases, and the junction held 2 bases outside the gene matches. Germline CDR1 SGHNT, CDR2 YYREEE (reference sequence). This CDR3 comprises 15 residues. The CDR3 coding sequence is TGTGCCAGCAGCTTGGCCCTAGCGGGGGAAGAGACCCAGTACTTC. It encodes CASSLALAGEETQYF.

The rearrangement uses TRBV19 and TRBJ1-5, with 9 bases fitting TRBD1. The CDR3 is 16 amino acids. The V gene end was trimmed by 5 bases and the J gene end by 6 bases; junction bases not matched to a gene: 11. CDR1 and CDR2 (germline): LNHDA, SQIVND (reference sequence). The CDR3 loop reads CASSPMDRGEAQPQHF. In DNA, the CDR3 is TGTGCCAGTAGTCCGATGGACAGGGGAGAAGCTCAGCCCCAGCATTTT.

This clone was picked up one time. The chain has TRBV29-1 and TRBJ1-2; perhaps TRBD1 as D (5 bases). The CDR3 is made up of 13 amino acids. Trimming shortened V by 2 bases and J by 2 bases, and 9 bases separated the two germline ends. Germline lookup yields CDR1 SQVTM and CDR2 ANQGSEA. The chain's CDR3 is CSVERGNNYGYTF. The CDR3 nucleotides are TGCAGCGTTGAAAGGGGAAACAACTATGGCTACACCTTC.

The rearrangement uses TRBV5-4 and TRBJ1-2, with unresolved D. This CDR3 region has 13 residues. CDR1 is SGHNT, CDR2 YYREEE, per germline (reference sequence). V lost 3 bases to trimming and J lost 3 bases, with 9 bases between them. The DNA for the CDR3 is TGTGCCAGCAGCTACGGGAATTACTATGGCTACACCTTC. This gives the protein CASSYGNYYGYTF.

The J gene is TRBJ2-2, the V gene TRBV10-3; D uncertain. Trimming took off 2 bases at V and 7 bases at J, with 8 bases between the two ends. Germline V gene sequence: CDR1 ENHRY, CDR2 SYGVKD. The CDR3 covers 13 residues. The CDR3 sequence is CAISEDKIGELFF. In nucleotides, the CDR3 is TGTGCCATCAGTGAGGACAAGATCGGGGAGCTGTTTTTT.

The V gene is TRBV6-7, the J gene TRBJ1-3; TRBD1 might be the D (6 bases). TRBV6-7 is classed as an ORF, of uncertain function. V gave up 6 bases and J gave up 1 base, with 10 bases separating them. This CDR3 has 14 amino acids. CDR3 in DNA: TGTGCCAGCAGCCAACAGGGTTCTGGAAACACCATATATTTT. Its translation is CASSQQGSGNTIYF.

The CDR3: CASTGTGQGAPLHF. The DNA for the CDR3 is TGTGCCAGCACCGGGACAGGTCAAGGGGCACCCCTCCACTTT. This chain links TRBV2 with TRBJ1-6, with 8 bases lining up with TRBD1. This CDR3 has 14 residues. The germline V gene has CDR1 SNHLY and CDR2 FYNNEI. V lost 7 bases to trimming and J lost 11 bases; unmatched junction nucleotides: 10.

The V call is TRBV7-6, the J call TRBJ2-3; TRBD2 aligns across 11 bases. Unmatched junction bases numbered 9, after V lost 5 bases and J lost 2 bases. Germline V gene sequence: CDR1 SGHVS, CDR2 FNYEAQ. The CDR3 runs to 17 residues. CDR3 protein: CASSPGASGRTTDTQYF. CDR3 nucleotides: TGTGCCAGCAGCCCAGGGGCTAGCGGGAGGACCACAGATACGCAGTATTTT.

This chain uses TRBV27 with TRBJ2-7; 7 nucleotides line up with TRBD2. Per germline, CDR1 MNHEY and CDR2 SMNVEV (reference sequence). Trimming took 4 bases from V and 0 from J; bases not matched to a gene: 6. The CDR3 is made up of 15 amino acids. The CDR3 is CASSYGGGSSYEQYF. The CDR3 region has the DNA TGTGCCAGCAGTTATGGGGGAGGGAGCTCCTACGAGCAGTACTTC.